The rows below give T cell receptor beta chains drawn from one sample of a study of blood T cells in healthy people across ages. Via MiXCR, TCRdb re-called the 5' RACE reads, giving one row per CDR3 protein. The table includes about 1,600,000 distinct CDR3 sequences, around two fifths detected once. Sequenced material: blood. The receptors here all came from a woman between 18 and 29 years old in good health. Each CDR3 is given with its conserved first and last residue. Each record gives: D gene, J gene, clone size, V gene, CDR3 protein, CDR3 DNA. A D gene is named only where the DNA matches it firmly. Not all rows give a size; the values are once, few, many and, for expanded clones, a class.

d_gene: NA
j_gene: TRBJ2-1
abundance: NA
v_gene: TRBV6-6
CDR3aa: CASRGGGRLQGEQFF
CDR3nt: TGTGCCAGCAGGGGTGGGGGACGCCTGCAGGGTGAGCAGTTCTTC

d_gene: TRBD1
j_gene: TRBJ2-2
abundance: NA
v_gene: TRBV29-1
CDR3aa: CSGRQGAYTGELFF
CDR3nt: TGCAGCGGACGACAGGGGGCGTACACCGGGGAGCTGTTTTTT

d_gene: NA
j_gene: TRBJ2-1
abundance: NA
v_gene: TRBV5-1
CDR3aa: CATSPAGSYNEQFF
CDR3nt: TGCGCCACAAGCCCAGCGGGCTCCTACAATGAGCAGTTCTTC

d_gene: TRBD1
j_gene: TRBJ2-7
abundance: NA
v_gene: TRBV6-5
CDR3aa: CACTGQGGSYEQYF
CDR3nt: TGTGCCTGCACCGGACAGGGGGGATCCTACGAGCAGTACTTC

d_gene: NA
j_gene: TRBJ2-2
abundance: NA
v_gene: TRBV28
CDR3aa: CASSLGLITNTGELFF
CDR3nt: TGTGCCAGCAGTTTGGGTCTTATAACGAACACCGGGGAGCTGTTTTTT

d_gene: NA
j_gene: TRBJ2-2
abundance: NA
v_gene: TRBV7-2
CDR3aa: CASTLDSFTGELFF
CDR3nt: TGTGCCAGCACCCTCGACTCCTTCACCGGGGAGCTGTTTTTT

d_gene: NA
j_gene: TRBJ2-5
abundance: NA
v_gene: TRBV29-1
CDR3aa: CSVPGETQYF
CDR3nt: TGCAGCGTTCCTGGGGAGACCCAGTACTTC

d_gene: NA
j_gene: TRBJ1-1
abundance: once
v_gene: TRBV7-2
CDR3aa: CASSLVAGTMNTEAFF
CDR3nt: TGTGCCAGCAGCTTAGTCGCGGGTACTATGAACACTGAAGCTTTCTTT

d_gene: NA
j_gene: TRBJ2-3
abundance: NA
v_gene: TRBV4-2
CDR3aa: CASSREMDSPTDTQYF
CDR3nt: TGTGCCAGCAGCCGAGAGATGGACTCCCCCACAGATACGCAGTATTTT

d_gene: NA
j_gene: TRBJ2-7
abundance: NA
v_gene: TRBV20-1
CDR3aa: CSARAVQGMYEQYF
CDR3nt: TGCAGTGCTCGTGCCGTCCAGGGGATGTACGAGCAGTACTTC

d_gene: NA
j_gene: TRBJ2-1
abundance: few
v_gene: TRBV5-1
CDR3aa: CASSVSGASYNEQFF
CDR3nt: TGCGCCAGCAGCGTAAGCGGTGCCTCCTACAATGAGCAGTTCTTC

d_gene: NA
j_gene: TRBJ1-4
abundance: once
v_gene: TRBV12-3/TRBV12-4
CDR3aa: CASSFGVREKLFF
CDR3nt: TGTGCCAGCAGTTTTGGGGTTCGGGAAAAACTGTTTTTT

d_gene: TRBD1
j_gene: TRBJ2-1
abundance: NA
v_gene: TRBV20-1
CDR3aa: CSARRQGNEQFF
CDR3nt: TGCAGTGCTAGGCGACAGGGCAATGAGCAGTTCTTC

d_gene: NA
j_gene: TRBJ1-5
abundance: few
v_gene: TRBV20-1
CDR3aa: CSAGGGSNQPQHF
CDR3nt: TGCAGTGCTGGAGGCGGTAGCAATCAGCCCCAGCATTTT

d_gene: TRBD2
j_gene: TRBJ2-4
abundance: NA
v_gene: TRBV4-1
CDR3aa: CASSQVGRGNIQYF
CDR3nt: TGCGCCAGCAGCCAGGTCGGGAGGGGGAACATTCAGTACTTC

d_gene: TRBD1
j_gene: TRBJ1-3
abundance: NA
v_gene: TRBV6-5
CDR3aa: CASSDGRQGNTIYF
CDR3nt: TGTGCCAGCAGTGACGGCCGACAGGGGAACACCATATATTTT

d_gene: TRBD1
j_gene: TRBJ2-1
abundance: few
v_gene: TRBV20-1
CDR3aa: CSARDWTGDSLSYNEQFF
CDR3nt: TGCAGTGCTAGGGATTGGACAGGAGATTCCCTTTCCTACAATGAGCAGTTCTTC

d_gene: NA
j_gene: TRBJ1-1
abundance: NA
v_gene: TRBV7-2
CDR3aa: CASSSGYPTEAFF
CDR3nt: TGTGCCAGCAGCTCCGGTTACCCGACTGAAGCTTTCTTT

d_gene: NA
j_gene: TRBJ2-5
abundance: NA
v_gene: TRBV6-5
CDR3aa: CASSKQGFMYQETQYF
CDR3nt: TGTGCCAGCAGCAAACAGGGTTTCATGTACCAAGAGACCCAGTACTTC

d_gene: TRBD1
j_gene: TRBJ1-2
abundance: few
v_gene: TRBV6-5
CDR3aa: CASSYGGTGSYGYTF
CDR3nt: TGTGCCAGCAGTTACGGAGGGACAGGGAGCTATGGCTACACCTTC

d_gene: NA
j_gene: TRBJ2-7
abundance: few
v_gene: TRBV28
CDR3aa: CASLGESYEQYF
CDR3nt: TGTGCCAGTTTGGGGGAGAGCTACGAGCAGTACTTC

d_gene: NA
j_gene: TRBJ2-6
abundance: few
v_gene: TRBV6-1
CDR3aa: CASRLTGANVLTF
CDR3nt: TGTGCCAGCAGACTGACTGGGGCCAACGTCCTGACTTTC

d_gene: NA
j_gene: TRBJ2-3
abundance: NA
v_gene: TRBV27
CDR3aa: CASSPLYGRSSGTQYF
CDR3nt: TGTGCCAGCAGTCCCCTGTATGGGAGGTCGTCAGGTACGCAGTATTTT

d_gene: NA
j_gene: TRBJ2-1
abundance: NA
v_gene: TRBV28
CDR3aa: CASSFPQGRSNEQFF
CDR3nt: TGTGCCAGCAGTTTTCCGCAGGGGAGATCCAATGAGCAGTTCTTC

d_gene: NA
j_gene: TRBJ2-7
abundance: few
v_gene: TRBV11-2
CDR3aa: CASSALRGEQSYEQYF
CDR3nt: TGTGCCAGCAGCGCCCTTCGCGGGGAGCAATCCTACGAGCAGTACTTC

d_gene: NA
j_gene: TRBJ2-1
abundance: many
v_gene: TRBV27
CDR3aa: CASSLLGNEQFF
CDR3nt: TGTGCCAGCAGTTTATTGGGAAATGAGCAGTTCTTC

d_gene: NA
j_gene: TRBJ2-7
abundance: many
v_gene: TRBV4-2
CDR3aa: CASSQDYQGSSYEQYF
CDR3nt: TGTGCCAGCAGCCAAGATTATCAGGGGAGCTCCTACGAGCAGTACTTC

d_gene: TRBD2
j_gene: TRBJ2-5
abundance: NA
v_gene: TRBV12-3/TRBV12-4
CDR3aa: CAPRRTSGRANETQYF
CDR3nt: TGTGCCCCCAGGAGGACTAGCGGGAGGGCCAACGAGACCCAGTACTTC

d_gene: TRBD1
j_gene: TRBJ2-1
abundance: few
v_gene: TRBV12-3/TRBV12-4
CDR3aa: CASSKTGSNEQFF
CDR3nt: TGTGCCAGCAGTAAGACAGGGTCCAATGAGCAGTTCTTC

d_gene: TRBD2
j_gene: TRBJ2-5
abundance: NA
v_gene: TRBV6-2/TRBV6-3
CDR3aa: CASSRTSGMYQETQYF
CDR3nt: TGTGCCAGCAGTCGGACTAGCGGGATGTACCAAGAGACCCAGTACTTC

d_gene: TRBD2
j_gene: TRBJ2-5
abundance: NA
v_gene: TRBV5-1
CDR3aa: CASSLLTSGGMQTQYF
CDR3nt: TGCGCCAGCAGCTTGCTGACTAGCGGGGGGATGCAGACCCAGTACTTC

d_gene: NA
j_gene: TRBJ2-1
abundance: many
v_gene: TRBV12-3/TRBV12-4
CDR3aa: CASRENNEQFF
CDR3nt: TGTGCCAGCAGGGAGAACAATGAGCAGTTCTTC

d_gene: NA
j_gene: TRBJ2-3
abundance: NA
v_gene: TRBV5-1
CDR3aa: CASSLGLVAAPPTDTQYF
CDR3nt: TGCGCCAGCAGCTTGGGATTGGTAGCGGCCCCCCCCACAGATACGCAGTATTTT

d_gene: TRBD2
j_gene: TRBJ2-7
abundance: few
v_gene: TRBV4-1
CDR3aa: CASSQRRLAGYEQYF
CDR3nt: TGCGCCAGCAGCCAGAGACGACTAGCGGGGTACGAGCAGTACTTC

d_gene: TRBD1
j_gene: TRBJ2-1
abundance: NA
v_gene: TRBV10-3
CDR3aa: CAISGTGVSYNERFF
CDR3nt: TGTGCCATCAGTGGGACAGGCGTCTCCTACAATGAGCGGTTCTTC

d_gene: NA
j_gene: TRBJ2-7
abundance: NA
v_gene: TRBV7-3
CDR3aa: CASSLTYGGDYEQYF
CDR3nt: TGTGCCAGCAGCCTCACCTACGGGGGAGACTACGAGCAGTACTTC

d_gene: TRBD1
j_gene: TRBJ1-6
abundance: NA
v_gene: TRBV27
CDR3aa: CASSPGTGENSPLHF
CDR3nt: TGTGCCAGCAGTCCAGGGACAGGGGAGAATTCACCCCTCCACTTT

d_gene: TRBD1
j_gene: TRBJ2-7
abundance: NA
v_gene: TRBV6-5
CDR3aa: CASSPPRQGFSEQYF
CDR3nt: TGTGCCAGCAGCCCCCCCCGACAGGGTTTCAGCGAGCAGTACTTC

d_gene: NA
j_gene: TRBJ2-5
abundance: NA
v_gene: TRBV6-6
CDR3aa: CASSLPRPGTAGTQYF
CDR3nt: TGTGCCAGCAGCCTGCCGAGACCCGGGACGGCTGGGACCCAGTACTTC

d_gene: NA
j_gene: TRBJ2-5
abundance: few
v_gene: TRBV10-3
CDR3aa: CAISSRDFQETQYF
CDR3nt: TGTGCCATCAGTTCCCGGGACTTTCAAGAGACCCAGTACTTC

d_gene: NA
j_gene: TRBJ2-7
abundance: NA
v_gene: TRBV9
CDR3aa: CASSVDPSYEQYF
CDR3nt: TGTGCCAGCAGCGTTGACCCTTCCTACGAGCAGTACTTC

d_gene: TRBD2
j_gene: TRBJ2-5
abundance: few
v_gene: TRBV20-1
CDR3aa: CSAAPGSSGSETQYF
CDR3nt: TGCAGTGCTGCACCCGGGTCTAGCGGGAGCGAGACCCAGTACTTC

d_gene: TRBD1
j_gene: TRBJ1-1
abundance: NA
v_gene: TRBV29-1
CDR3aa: CITGGTGVNTEAFF
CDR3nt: TGCATTACGGGGGGGACAGGGGTGAACACTGAAGCTTTCTTT

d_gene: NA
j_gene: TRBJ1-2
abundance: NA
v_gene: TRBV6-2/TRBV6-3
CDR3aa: CASSAPGQFYGYTF
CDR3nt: TGTGCCAGCAGTGCGCCTGGACAGTTCTATGGCTACACCTTC